The 16 T cell receptor beta chains given below trace back to one sample, sequenced in a study of T cell responses to AZD1222 COVID-19 vaccine. Here immunoSEQ multiplex PCR was the method, and the copy in TCRdb shows in-frame clones only, minus some. The sample contains about 150,000 clones, approximately 86% of which appear only once. The sequencing used peripheral blood, collected after recovery from COVID-19. All receptors come from an adult who had recovered from COVID-19.

The chain is built from TRBV6-5 and TRBJ2-5; possible D gene TRBD1, 6 bases. The CDR3 has 15 residues. Germline values: CDR1 MNHEY, CDR2 SVGAGI. V shed 6 bases and J shed 4 bases, with 18 bases lying between them. DNA of the CDR3: TGTGCCAGCAGCCCCCCTGGGGGCAGGGGAGAGACCCAGTACTTC. It translates to CASSPPGGRGETQYF.

The V and J genes are TRBV27 and TRBJ2-7, with D possibly being TRBD2 (6 bases). The CDR3 spans 16 residues. Germline V gives CDR1 MNHEY, CDR2 SMNVEV (reference sequence). The V end was cut by 0 bases, the J end by 3 bases, with 15 bases between. The CDR3 nucleotides read TGTGCCAGCAGTTTATCGGAGGGTGACAGAGACTACGAGCAGTACTTC. Amino acid sequence: CASSLSEGDRDYEQYF.

The chain combines TRBV3-1 (or the pseudogene TRBV3-2) with TRBJ1-6; D unresolved. Germline V gene sequence: CDR1 LGHDT, CDR2 YNNKEL (reference sequence). V dropped 4 bases and J dropped 7 bases, with 11 bases sitting between them. The CDR3 extends over 14 amino acids. CDR3 nucleotides: TGTGCCAGCAGCCCCCTTCAAGGGAATTCACCCCTCCACTTT. It is translated as CASSPLQGNSPLHF.

DNA of the CDR3: TGTGCCAGCAGTGTCAGGGAAGGATACGAGCAGTACTTC. Translating gives CASSVREGYEQYF. The chain combines TRBV6-4 with TRBJ2-7, with D tentatively TRBD1 (5 bases). Looked up from germline, CDR1 is MRHNA and CDR2 is SNTAGT. The CDR3 length is 13 residues. Between the trimmed V and J ends, which lost 4 bases and 4 bases, there was a span of 11 bases.

The V and J genes are TRBV7-9 and TRBJ2-5, with D maybe TRBD1 (6 bases). The germline V and J ends were trimmed by 6 bases and 4 bases, with 12 bases remaining between them. Germline loops: CDR1 SEHNR, CDR2 FQNEAQ (reference sequence). The CDR3 spans 13 residues. CDR3 amino acids: CASRQGLGETQYF. CDR3 DNA sequence: TGTGCCAGCAGACAGGGTTTGGGAGAGACCCAGTACTTC. The full variable domain, with the rest looked up from reference TRBV7-9 and TRBJ2-5, is DTGVSQNPRHKITKRGQNVTFRCDPISEHNRLYWYRQTLGQGPEFLTYFQNEAQLEKSRLLSDRFSAERPKGSFSTLEIQRTEQGDSAMYLCASRQGLGETQYFGPGTRLLVL.

The genes are TRBV5-4 and TRBJ1-1, with a tentative D call TRBD1 (5 bases). CDR1 and CDR2 (germline): SGHNT, YYREEE (reference sequence). Trimming left V 0 bases short and J 1 base short, with 10 bases between. The CDR3 length is 15 residues. This chain's CDR3 is CASSLVAGTNTEAFF. The CDR3 nucleotides are TGTGCCAGCAGCTTGGTGGCGGGGACGAACACTGAAGCTTTCTTT.

The rearrangement joins TRBV4-3 to TRBJ2-1; D perhaps matches TRBD1 (6 bases). Germline V gene lookup returns CDR1 LGHNA and CDR2 YSLEER. This CDR3 spans 16 amino acids. V lost 1 base to trimming and J lost 4 bases, with 14 bases between them. The CDR3 nucleotides read TGCGCCAGCAGCCAAGTAAGTCAGGGGACATACAATGAGCAGTTCTTC. Translated: CASSQVSQGTYNEQFF.

The genes are TRBV28 and TRBJ1-4; 7 bases are a match to TRBD1. Germline CDR1 is MDHEN and CDR2 is SYDVKM. V lost 5 bases and J lost 8; bases outside the gene matches: 14. This CDR3 region has 16 residues. The CDR3 spells CASSAPPRDSAEKLFF. CDR3 bases: TGTGCCAGCAGTGCTCCCCCCCGGGACAGCGCCGAAAAACTGTTTTTT.

The rearrangement links TRBV11-1 to TRBJ2-5; tentatively, D is TRBD1 (6 bases). Germline lookup yields CDR1 SGHAT and CDR2 FQDESV (reference sequence). The V end was cut by 5 bases, the J end by 2 bases, with 12 bases between. The CDR3 sequence is 14 residues long. The CDR3 coding sequence is TGTGCCAGCAGCCCCCGGACAGATCAAGAGACCCAGTACTTC. Its protein product is CASSPRTDQETQYF. The variable domain in full, completed from reference TRBV11-1 and TRBJ2-5, reads EAEVAQSPRYKITEKSQAVAFWCDPISGHATLYWYRQILGQGPELLVQFQDESVVDDSQLPKDRFSAERLKGVDSTLKIQPAELGDSAMYLCASSPRTDQETQYFGPGTRLLVL.

V and J are TRBV5-1 and TRBJ2-2; D may be TRBD1 (5 bases). V was pared by 0 bases and J by 2 bases, with 8 bases between. From germline, CDR1 is SGHRS and CDR2 YFSETQ. The CDR3 is made up of 15 amino acids. In DNA form, the CDR3 reads TGCGCCAGCAGCTTGGCGACAGCCAACACCGGGGAGCTGTTTTTT. It is translated as CASSLATANTGELFF.

This clone was counted once. The chain carries TRBV3-1 (or the pseudogene TRBV3-2) and TRBJ2-3; the D gene is possibly TRBD2 (6 bases). Germline values: CDR1 LGHDT, CDR2 YNNKEL (reference sequence). Between the trimmed V and J ends, which lost 6 bases and 0 bases, there was a span of 13 bases. The CDR3 covers 15 residues. For the CDR3, the DNA is TGTGCCAGCAGGCTCAGCGGGTCTAGCACAGATACGCAGTATTTT. Protein product: CASRLSGSSTDTQYF.

This clone occurred a few times. The V gene is TRBV6-5, the J gene TRBJ2-7; 7 bases map to TRBD1. The V gene's germline CDR1 is MNHEY and CDR2 SVGAGI. This CDR3 spans 14 amino acids. With 6 bases clipped from V and 3 bases from J, the junction kept 8 bases outside the gene matches. DNA for the CDR3: TGTGCCAGCAGGGAGCCGGGACAGTACTACGAGCAGTACTTC. Its translation: CASREPGQYYEQYF.

This chain joins TRBV6-2 or TRBV6-3 and TRBJ2-7; maybe TRBD1 (5 bases). The CDR3 is 16 amino acids. The V end was cut by 2 bases, the J end by 2 bases, with 16 bases between. Germline assignment: CDR1 MNHEY and CDR2 SVGEGT. In DNA, the CDR3 is TGTGCCAGCAGTTACGGGGCCTTACAAACCACCTACGAGCAGTACTTC. This gives the protein CASSYGALQTTYEQYF.

The table lists this clone with a count of one. The J gene is TRBJ2-7, the V gene TRBV28; tentatively, D is TRBD1 (5 bases). CDR3 length: 14 amino acids. Trimming left V 9 bases short and J 2 bases short, with 17 bases between. Germline V lookup: CDR1 MDHEN, CDR2 SYDVKM. This chain's CDR3 is CASEKGRLTYEQYF. In DNA, the CDR3 is TGTGCCAGTGAGAAGGGGCGACTTACCTACGAGCAGTACTTC.

The chain employs TRBV23-1 and TRBJ2-2; a weak D match, TRBD1 (6 bases). TRBV23-1 qualifies as an ORF whose function is uncertain. The CDR3 length is 14 residues. Trimming took off 6 bases at V and 1 base at J, with 9 bases between the two ends. CDR3 DNA sequence: TGCGCCAGCAGACTAGGGGGGAACACCGGGGAGCTGTTTTTT. This translates into CASRLGGNTGELFF.

This clone was seen only once. The CDR3 coding sequence is TGTGCCAGCAGCTCCCACCGGGGGCCCGGCACAGATACGCAGTATTTT. As protein: CASSSHRGPGTDTQYF. The chain uses TRBV5-6 and TRBJ2-3, with D perhaps assigned TRBD1 or TRBD2 (6 bases each). The V gene's germline CDR1 is SGHDT and CDR2 YYEEEE. With 3 bases removed from V and 1 base from J, the gap between germline ends came to 15 bases. There are 16 residues in the CDR3.